The rows below give T cell receptor beta chains drawn from one sample of a study of blood T cell repertoires in COVID-19. Data came from immunoSEQ multiplex PCR; TCRdb stores just in-frame clones and leaves some out. The sample yields some 160,000 clones, about 86% seen once. The specimen sequenced was peripheral blood. The receptors here all came from a woman aged 70-85 years with acute or convalescent COVID-19. CDR3s include the opening cysteine and the closing phenylalanine or tryptophan. The D gene is left open where the match is weak. Clone size, where shown, is once, few, many, or a class for clones that have expanded.

D gene,J gene,V gene,clone size,CDR3 protein,CDR3 DNA
TRBD1,TRBJ2-5,TRBV2,.,CASRRTGVRETQYF,TGTGCCAGCAGGAGGACAGGGGTTAGAGAGACCCAGTACTTC
TRBD1,TRBJ1-3,TRBV10-3,.,CAISEGRTGPGRNTIYF,TGTGCCATCAGTGAGGGGCGGACAGGGCCGGGAAGAAACACCATATATTTT
.,TRBJ1-5,TRBV6-6,.,CASSPTRSDQPQHF,TGTGCCAGCAGTCCAACCAGGTCCGATCAGCCCCAGCATTTT
.,TRBJ2-3,TRBV7-9,.,CASSPVRDSTDTQYF,TGTGCCAGCAGCCCAGTGCGGGATAGCACAGATACGCAGTATTTT
.,TRBJ1-2,TRBV7-9,.,CASSFSANYGYTF,TGTGCCAGCAGTTTCAGCGCTAACTATGGCTACACCTTC
.,TRBJ1-2,TRBV7-9,.,CASSLITENYGYTF,TGTGCCAGCAGCTTAATCACCGAGAACTATGGCTACACCTTC
TRBD1,TRBJ2-1,TRBV7-9,.,CASSGRTGRNPYNEQFF,TGTGCCAGCAGCGGCAGGACAGGGCGGAATCCTTACAATGAGCAGTTCTTC
.,TRBJ1-6,TRBV30,.,CAWRIPGQYNSPLHF,TGTGCCTGGAGAATTCCGGGACAATATAATTCACCCCTCCACTTT
TRBD1,TRBJ2-7,TRBV5-1,.,CASSLGQDSSYEQYF,TGCGCCAGCAGCCTCGGACAGGATAGCTCCTACGAGCAGTACTTC
TRBD2,TRBJ2-2,TRBV6-2/TRBV6-3,.,CASSHGPRIAGQNTGELFF,TGTGCCAGCAGTCACGGACCCAGAATAGCGGGACAGAACACCGGGGAGCTGTTTTTT
.,TRBJ1-1,TRBV27,.,CASSSINTEAFF,TGTGCCAGCAGTTCAATTAACACTGAAGCTTTCTTT
.,TRBJ2-3,TRBV4-1,.,CASSPRSDTQYF,TGCGCCAGCAGCCCCCGTTCAGATACGCAGTATTTT
.,TRBJ1-5,TRBV29-1,few,CSVGLGVNQPQHF,TGCAGCGTTGGCCTGGGAGTTAATCAGCCCCAGCATTTT
TRBD2,TRBJ2-3,TRBV24-1,.,CATSDSPRASGKVDTQYF,TGTGCCACCAGTGATTCGCCCCGGGCTAGCGGGAAAGTAGATACGCAGTATTTT
.,TRBJ2-3,TRBV19,.,CASSSGASTDTQYF,TGTGCCAGTAGTTCAGGGGCGAGCACAGATACGCAGTATTTT
TRBD1,TRBJ2-5,TRBV5-1,.,CASSSQGQGARETQYF,TGCGCCAGCAGCTCCCAGGGACAGGGGGCTCGGGAGACCCAGTACTTC
TRBD1,TRBJ1-5,TRBV18,.,CASSPGTGAINQPQHF,TGTGCCAGCTCACCCGGGACAGGGGCAATCAATCAGCCCCAGCATTTT
.,TRBJ1-4,TRBV30,.,CAWSPAAGEKLFF,TGTGCCTGGAGTCCGGCAGCAGGTGAAAAACTGTTTTTT
.,TRBJ2-1,TRBV7-2,.,CASSSTYINNEQFF,TGTGCCAGCAGCTCCACCTATATCAACAATGAGCAGTTCTTC
.,TRBJ1-1,TRBV6-5,few,CASSPAGGASEAFF,TGTGCCAGCAGCCCCGCGGGGGGCGCGTCTGAAGCTTTCTTT
.,TRBJ2-7,TRBV4-1,.,CASSQAANLGVGYEQYF,TGCGCCAGCAGCCAAGCTGCTAACTTAGGGGTCGGCTACGAGCAGTACTTC
TRBD1,TRBJ2-7,TRBV30,.,CAWSPIGTGGSEQYF,TGTGCCTGGAGTCCAATCGGGACAGGGGGCTCCGAGCAGTACTTC
.,TRBJ1-1,TRBV7-9,.,CASSPGTEAFF,TGTGCCAGCAGCCCAGGGACTGAAGCTTTCTTT
TRBD2,TRBJ2-3,TRBV6-2/TRBV6-3,.,CASSRAGGTSTDTQYF,TGTGCCAGCAGCCGAGCGGGGGGGACTTCCACAGATACGCAGTATTTT
TRBD1,TRBJ1-1,TRBV20-1,once,CSASRQGAQAEAFF,TGCAGTGCTAGTAGGCAGGGGGCGCAGGCTGAAGCTTTCTTT
TRBD1,TRBJ1-2,TRBV2,.,CAGDREGYGYTF,TGTGCCGGGGACAGGGAGGGCTATGGCTACACCTTC
TRBD1,TRBJ1-2,TRBV6-2/TRBV6-3,.,CASSYKRQGVYGYTF,TGTGCCAGCAGTTATAAGAGGCAGGGGGTCTATGGCTACACCTTC
TRBD1,TRBJ1-1,TRBV27,.,CASSLTGTGYTEAFF,TGTGCCAGCAGTTTAACCGGGACAGGGTACACTGAAGCTTTCTTT
.,TRBJ1-5,TRBV28,.,CASSPAGSSNQPQHF,TGTGCCAGCAGTCCAGCTGGGAGTAGCAATCAGCCCCAGCATTTT
.,TRBJ1-3,TRBV7-2,.,CASSLVSGVSSGNTIYF,TGTGCCAGCAGCTTAGTTTCCGGGGTCAGCTCTGGAAACACCATATATTTT
TRBD2,TRBJ2-7,TRBV18,once,CASSSGLAGGPRSYEQYF,TGTGCCAGCTCTTCTGGACTAGCGGGGGGCCCCCGCTCCTACGAGCAGTACTTC
TRBD1,TRBJ2-2,TRBV10-2,.,CASTRQGGWTGELFF,TGCGCCAGCACAAGACAGGGGGGATGGACCGGGGAGCTGTTTTTT
.,TRBJ1-3,TRBV4-2,.,CASSQGTVSGNTIYF,TGTGCCAGCAGCCAAGGGACAGTCTCTGGAAACACCATATATTTT
TRBD2,TRBJ2-1,TRBV9,.,CVSSLGGAGVGEQFF,TGTGTCAGCAGCCTCGGGGGAGCGGGAGTGGGTGAGCAGTTCTTC
.,TRBJ2-5,TRBV7-7,.,CASSLSAEETQYF,TGTGCTAGCAGCCTGTCGGCGGAAGAGACCCAGTACTTC
.,TRBJ1-1,TRBV5-1,.,CASSSTEMNTEAFF,TGCGCCAGCAGCTCTACAGAGATGAACACTGAAGCTTTCTTT
.,TRBJ1-3,TRBV6-5,.,CASSYSSGLGTIYF,TGTGCCAGCAGTTACTCGAGCGGGTTGGGGACCATATATTTT
.,TRBJ2-5,TRBV6-2/TRBV6-3,.,CASSSRETQYF,TGTGCCAGCAGTTCTCGGGAGACCCAGTACTTC
.,TRBJ1-5,TRBV6-6,.,CASIRHAGGVSNQPQHF,TGTGCCAGCATTCGACACGCCGGGGGGGTCAGCAATCAGCCCCAGCATTTT
.,TRBJ2-1,TRBV6-2/TRBV6-3,.,CASRPKGLLVDNEQFF,TGTGCCAGCAGACCTAAAGGACTCCTGGTCGACAATGAGCAGTTCTTC
TRBD1,TRBJ2-2,TRBV4-3,.,CASSQEPGQGNTGELFF,TGCGCCAGCAGCCAAGAACCGGGACAGGGGAACACCGGGGAGCTGTTTTTT
TRBD2,TRBJ2-3,TRBV6-2/TRBV6-3,once,CASSYGSGRLEYF,TGTGCCAGCAGTTACGGTAGCGGGAGGCTCGAGTATTTT
.,TRBJ1-6,TRBV11-2,once,CASSLEGYRVSVRNSPLHF,TGTGCCAGCAGCTTAGAGGGCTACAGGGTGTCGGTGAGGAATTCACCCCTCCACTTT
.,TRBJ1-1,TRBV15,.,CATSRGRNTEAFF,TGTGCCACCAGCAGAGGGAGAAACACTGAAGCTTTCTTT